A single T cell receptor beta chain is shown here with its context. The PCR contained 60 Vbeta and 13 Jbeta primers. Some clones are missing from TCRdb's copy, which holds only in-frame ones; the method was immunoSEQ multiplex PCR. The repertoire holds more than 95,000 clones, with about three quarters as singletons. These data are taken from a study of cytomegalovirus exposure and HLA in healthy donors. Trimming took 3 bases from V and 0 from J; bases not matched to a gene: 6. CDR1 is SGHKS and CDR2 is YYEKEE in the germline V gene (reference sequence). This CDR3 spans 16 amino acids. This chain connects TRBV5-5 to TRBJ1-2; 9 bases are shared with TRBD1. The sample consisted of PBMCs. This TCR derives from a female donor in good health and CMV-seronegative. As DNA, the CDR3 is TGTGCCAGCAGCTACGGGACAGGGATAGCTAACTATGGCTACACCTTC. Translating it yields CASSYGTGIANYGYTF.